This TCR beta chain was sequenced in a study of OX40 agonist ivuxolimab in advanced cancers. Overall study context: Partial responses occurred in three patients (one hepatocellular carcinoma, two cutaneous melanoma).

V was pared by 0 bases and J by 5 bases, with 9 bases of the junction left unmatched. The CDR3 length is 17 residues. Germline V gives CDR1 SGHRS, CDR2 YFSETQ. Data came from immunoSEQ multiplex PCR; TCRdb stores just in-frame clones and leaves some out. The table has 80,000 to 100,000 clones, roughly 90% seen once. Patients who had autoimmune disease history or got systemic immunosuppression were left out. Collection of blood occurred at baseline, at cycle 4 day 1, and at cycle 7 day 1. The chain is built from TRBV5-1 and TRBJ2-3; TRBD2 matches at 10 bases. This TCR came from an adult with an advanced solid tumor such as melanoma, head and neck, liver or kidney cancer. Sequencing was performed on CD4+ or CD8+ T cells sorted from blood, taken in a trial of the OX40 agonist ivuxolimab. CDR3 in amino acids: CASSLGSSGSARDTQYF. CDR3 bases: TGCGCCAGCAGCTTGGGGTCTAGCGGGAGTGCGAGAGATACGCAGTATTTT.